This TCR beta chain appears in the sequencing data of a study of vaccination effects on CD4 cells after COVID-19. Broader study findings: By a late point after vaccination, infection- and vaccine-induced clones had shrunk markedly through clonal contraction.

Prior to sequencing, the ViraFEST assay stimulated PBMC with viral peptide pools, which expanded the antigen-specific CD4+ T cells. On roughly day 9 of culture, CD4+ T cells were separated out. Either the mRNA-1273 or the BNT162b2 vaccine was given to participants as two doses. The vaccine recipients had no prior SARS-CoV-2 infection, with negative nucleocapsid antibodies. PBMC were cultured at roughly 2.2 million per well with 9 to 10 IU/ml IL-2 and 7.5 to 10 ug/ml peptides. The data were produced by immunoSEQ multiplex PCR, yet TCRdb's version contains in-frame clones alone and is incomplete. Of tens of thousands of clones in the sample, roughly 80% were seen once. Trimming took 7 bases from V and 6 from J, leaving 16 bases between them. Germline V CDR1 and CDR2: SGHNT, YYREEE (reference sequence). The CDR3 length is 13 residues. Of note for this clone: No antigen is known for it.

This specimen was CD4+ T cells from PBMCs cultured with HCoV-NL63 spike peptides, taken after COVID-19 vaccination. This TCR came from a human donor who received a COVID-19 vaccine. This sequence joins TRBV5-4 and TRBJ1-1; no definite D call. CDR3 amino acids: CASRIGGRAEAFF. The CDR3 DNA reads TGTGCCAGCCGGATAGGTGGGCGGGCTGAAGCTTTCTTT.